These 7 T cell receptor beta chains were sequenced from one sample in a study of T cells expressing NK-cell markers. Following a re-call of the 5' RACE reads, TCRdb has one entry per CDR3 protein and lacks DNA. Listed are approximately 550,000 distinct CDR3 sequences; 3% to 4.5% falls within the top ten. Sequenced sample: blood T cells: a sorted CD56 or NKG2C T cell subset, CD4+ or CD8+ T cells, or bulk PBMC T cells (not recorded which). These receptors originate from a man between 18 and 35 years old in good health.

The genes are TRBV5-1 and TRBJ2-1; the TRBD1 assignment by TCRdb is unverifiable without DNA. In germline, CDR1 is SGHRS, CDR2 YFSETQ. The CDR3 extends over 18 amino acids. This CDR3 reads CASSGPGTGLSSYNEQFF. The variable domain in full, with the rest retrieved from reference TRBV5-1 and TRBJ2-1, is KAGVTQTPRYLIKTRGQQVTLSCSPISGHRSVSWYQQTPGQGLQFLFEYFSETQRNKGNFPGRFSGRQFSNSRSEMNVSTLELGDSALYLCASSGPGTGLSSYNEQFFGPGTRLTVL.

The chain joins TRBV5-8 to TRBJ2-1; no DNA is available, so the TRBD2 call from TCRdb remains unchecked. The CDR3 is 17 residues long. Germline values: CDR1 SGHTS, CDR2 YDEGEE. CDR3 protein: CASSLFPARVSYNEQFF.

The CDR3 loop reads CSAPTTSGNEQFF. The chain links TRBV20-1 to TRBJ2-1; lacking DNA, the TRBD2 call made by TCRdb goes unchecked. CDR3 length: 13 residues. Germline V gene data show CDR1 as DFQATT and CDR2 as SNEGSKA (reference sequence).

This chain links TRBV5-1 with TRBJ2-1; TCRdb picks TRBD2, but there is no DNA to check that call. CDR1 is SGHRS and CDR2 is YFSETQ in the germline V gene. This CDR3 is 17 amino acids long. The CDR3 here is CASSLAEAGGGGNEQFF.

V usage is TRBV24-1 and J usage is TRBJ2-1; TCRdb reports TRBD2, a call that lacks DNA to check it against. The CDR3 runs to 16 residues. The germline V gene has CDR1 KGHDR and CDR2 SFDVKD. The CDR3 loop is CATSDLRREGTNEQFF.

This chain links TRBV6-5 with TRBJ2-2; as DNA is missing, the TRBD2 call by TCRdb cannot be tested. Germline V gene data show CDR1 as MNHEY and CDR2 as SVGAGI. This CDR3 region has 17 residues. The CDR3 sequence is CASSYWSGGTAPGELFF.

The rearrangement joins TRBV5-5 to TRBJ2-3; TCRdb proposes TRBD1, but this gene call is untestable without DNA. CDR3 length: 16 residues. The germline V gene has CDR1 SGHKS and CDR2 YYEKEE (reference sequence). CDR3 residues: CASTTSPGRNTDTQYF.